Sequencing of this T cell receptor beta chain was carried out in a study of monozygotic twins with inflammatory bowel disease. As concerns this clonotype: The target antigen is unknown.

Whole-study findings and limits: Differences in immunosuppressive treatment may have been a source of added variability in patient repertoires. IBD patients carried less diverse TCRbeta repertoires (inverse Simpson) than healthy co-twins.

Through template switching, UMIs that included a 6-nucleotide sample barcode were added. Each CDR3 protein gets one entry in TCRdb, which reprocessed the 5' RACE reads and gives no DNA. Here the sample table reports approximately 300,000 distinct CDR3 sequences. This CDR3 spans 12 amino acids. Germline values: CDR1 SGHTA, CDR2 FQGNSA. Material: blood. This TCR derives from a human donor with ulcerative colitis or Crohn's disease, or a healthy co-twin of an affected twin (not recorded which). The genes are TRBV7-2 and TRBJ2-3; TCRdb reports TRBD2, a call that lacks DNA to check it against. The CDR3 loop is CASSLRLAGGDF.